The 16 T cell receptor beta chains listed next were all sequenced from one sample in a study of blood T cells in healthy people across ages. A second PCR, run for roughly 7 to 12 cycles, used a sample-barcoded 5' primer plus a J-beta primer mix. Via MiXCR, TCRdb re-called the 5' RACE reads, giving one row per CDR3 protein. This table holds 500,000 to 700,000 distinct CDR3 sequences, roughly 30% found once. Material for sequencing was blood. Receptor source: a woman older than 75 in good health.

About this clonotype: A much larger clone is a single base away; this may be a read error. The chain links TRBV2 to TRBJ2-3; possibly TRBD1 for D (6 bases). CDR3 size: 14 residues. The germline V gene encodes CDR1 SNHLY and CDR2 FYNNEI. The CDR3 region has the DNA TGTGCCGGCAGGGGTCCAGGAAATAGGGATACGCAGTATTTT. It specifies CAGRGPGNRDTQYF.

This clonotype was seen more than once but under ten times. The V gene is TRBV5-1, the J gene TRBJ2-2; D tentatively fits TRBD1 or TRBD2 (5 bases each). Trimming pared 5 bases from V and 2 bases from J, leaving 10 bases between. The CDR3 has 14 residues. Germline V lookup: CDR1 SGHRS, CDR2 YFSETQ. The CDR3 DNA follows: TGCGCCAGCAGTGGGACGGATAACACCGGGGAGCTGTTTTTT. Its protein is CASSGTDNTGELFF.

This clonotype has a count of ten or more. This rearrangement joins TRBV20-1 to TRBJ2-3, with D tentatively TRBD1 or TRBD2 (7 bases each). The CDR3 extends over 15 amino acids. The V gene lost 5 bases and the J gene lost 0 bases, with 15 bases spanning the gap. Germline V gene sequence: CDR1 DFQATT, CDR2 SNEGSKA (reference sequence). CDR3 protein: CSAPGTAGSTDTQYF. The CDR3 nucleotides are TGCAGTGCTCCCGGGACAGCGGGGAGCACAGATACGCAGTATTTT.

This clonotype was seen a handful of times. The V gene is TRBV9, the J gene TRBJ2-1; 9 bases are shared with TRBD2. The J call may not be correct, given that the DNA end is closer to TRBJ2-7. Per the germline V gene, CDR1 is SGDLS and CDR2 is YYNGEE. The CDR3 covers 16 residues. In nucleotides, the CDR3 is TGTGCCAGCAGCCCATCCCTGGCGGGGGGGTACAATGAGCAGTACTTC. The encoded protein is CASSPSLAGGYNEQYF.

Comments on this clonotype: The junction departs from germline at one end; a sequencing error may be responsible. The genes are TRBV30 and TRBJ1-2; no clear D gene. The CDR3 is 12 residues long. Per the germline V gene, CDR1 is GTSNPN and CDR2 is SVGIG (reference sequence). The CDR3 DNA reads TGTGCCCGGAGCGGTCAGGACTATGGCTACACCTTC. Its protein product is CARSGQDYGYTF.

The chain employs TRBV7-2 and TRBJ2-1, with a weak D call TRBD2 (6 bases). The germline gives CDR1 SGHTA, CDR2 FQGNSA. The length of the CDR3 is 14 residues. The germline V and J ends were trimmed by 8 bases and 5 bases, with 16 bases remaining between them. The CDR3 DNA sequence: TGTGCCAGCCTATCGACTAGGGTCCACAATGAGCAGTTCTTC. It encodes CASLSTRVHNEQFF.

The sample holds many counts of this clonotype. The chain is built from TRBV7-2 and TRBJ2-7; D is possibly TRBD2 (5 bases). CDR1 and CDR2 (germline): SGHTA, FQGNSA. V was shortened by 2 bases and J by 0 bases, with 11 bases between the two germline ends. The CDR3 extends over 15 amino acids. DNA of the CDR3: TGTGCCAGCAGCTTATCCTTGGACTTCTCCTACGAGCAGTACTTC. Its protein product is CASSLSLDFSYEQYF.

This clonotype showed up many times. The rearrangement links TRBV12-3 or TRBV12-4 to TRBJ2-1; tentative D call: TRBD2 (6 bases). The CDR3 has 15 residues. V lost 6 bases and J 5 bases, leaving 17 bases between the germline ends. The CDR3 coding sequence is TGTGCCAGCAGCCCCCATGGGGGGAGAAACAATGAGCAGTTCTTC. Protein product: CASSPHGGRNNEQFF.

This clonotype showed up just a few times. The chain is built from TRBV24-1 and TRBJ2-3; 8 nucleotides match TRBD1. The V segment lost 5 bases and the J segment 3 bases; nucleotides outside the gene matches: 3. Germline assignment: CDR1 KGHDR and CDR2 SFDVKD. CDR3 length equals 14 residues. The CDR3 loop is CATSARGRTDTQYF. CDR3 DNA: TGTGCCACCAGTGCCAGGGGGCGTACAGATACGCAGTATTTT.

The chain joins TRBV2 to TRBJ2-7; 15 bases match TRBD2. Unmatched junction bases numbered 9, after V lost 5 bases and J lost 7 bases. The CDR3 sequence is 16 residues long. Looked up from germline, CDR1 is SNHLY and CDR2 is FYNNEI. Here the CDR3 reads CASSNRGTSGGNEQYF. DNA of the CDR3: TGTGCCAGCAGTAACAGAGGGACTAGCGGGGGGAATGAGCAGTACTTC.

The V and J genes are TRBV5-1 and TRBJ2-6; the D gene could be TRBD1 or TRBD2 (5 bases each). V lost 4 bases, J lost 4 bases, and 12 bases lay in between. Germline assignment: CDR1 SGHRS and CDR2 YFSETQ. The CDR3 extends over 15 amino acids. CDR3: CASSQGTPGANVLTF. In nucleotides, the CDR3 is TGCGCCAGCAGCCAAGGGACGCCCGGGGCCAACGTCCTGACTTTC.

The V and J genes are TRBV20-1 and TRBJ2-1, with TRBD2 matching over 9 bases. Germline CDR1 is DFQATT and CDR2 is SNEGSKA (reference sequence). The CDR3 has 15 amino acids. V was clipped by 6 bases and J by 7 bases; unmatched bases: 13. The CDR3 DNA reads as TGCAGTGCCATGAAAGCGGGACTAGCACGTAATGAGCAGTTCTTC. Protein sequence: CSAMKAGLARNEQFF.

This clonotype has at least ten counts. This chain uses TRBV6-2 or TRBV6-3 with TRBJ1-2; no reliable D call. Between the trimmed V and J ends, which lost 5 bases and 2 bases, there was a span of 9 bases. This CDR3 contains 13 residues. The germline V gene encodes CDR1 MNHEY and CDR2 SVGEGT. CDR3 sequence: CASSVNSNYGYTF. The CDR3 nucleotides read TGTGCCAGCAGTGTCAACTCCAACTATGGCTACACCTTC.

CDR3 sequence reads: CSVRRAGECSEQYF. The DNA for the CDR3 is TGCAGCGTTAGGAGGGCAGGGGAGTGCTCCGAGCAGTACTTC. This rearrangement joins TRBV29-1 to TRBJ2-4; the D call may be TRBD1 or TRBD2 (6 bases each). The DNA matches TRBJ2-7 better at its end, which makes the J call doubtful. CDR1 and CDR2 from the germline V gene are SQVTM and ANQGSEA. There are 14 residues in the CDR3.

Ten or more counts support this clonotype. V usage is TRBV5-1 and J usage is TRBJ1-6, with D unclear. V lost 0 bases and J 6 bases, leaving 10 bases between the germline ends. The CDR3 is made up of 15 amino acids. Germline lookup yields CDR1 SGHRS and CDR2 YFSETQ. CDR3 in DNA: TGCGCCAGCAGCTTGGACCTGGGCTCTAATTCACCCCTCCACTTT. As protein: CASSLDLGSNSPLHF.

In this sample, this clonotype turned up many times. The chain employs TRBV20-1 and TRBJ2-3; D remains ambiguous. Germline V CDR1 and CDR2: DFQATT, SNEGSKA (reference sequence). Trimming shortened V by 5 bases and J by 3 bases, and 15 bases separated the two germline ends. The CDR3 is 14 amino acids. The CDR3 DNA sequence: TGCAGTGCTCTTGGTCGGGTTAGTACAGATACGCAGTATTTT. It specifies CSALGRVSTDTQYF.